This record covers a single T cell receptor beta chain. Its antigen is unknown. This entry belongs to a study of CXCR3-negative and CXCR3-positive naive CD8 T cells. Turning to the study itself: Collectively, the libraries yielded about 135 million TRB reads in total, at about 1.5 +/- 0.3 million per library. Study-level points and caveats: Naive cells used TRBV-TRBJ genes in much the same way whether CXCR3-negative or CXCR3-positive; memory cells did not. CXCR3-positive naive cells carried more hydrophobic TRB CDR3s than CXCR3-negative naive cells did.

CDR1 is MNHNY, CDR2 SVGAGI, per germline (reference sequence). The length of the CDR3 is 15 residues. The method, 5' RACE with UMI labels, was used to prepare the TRB cDNA libraries. Reanalyzing the 5' RACE reads, TCRdb keeps one entry per CDR3 protein, without DNA. Seen in this sample are some 67,000 distinct CDR3 sequences; the ten most common clones hold about 1.5%. This clonotype was sampled from a human donor in good health. Some clones in this sample may be carry-over from other donors' samples. This chain connects TRBV6-6 to TRBJ2-5; TCRdb selects TRBD2, and the lack of DNA leaves this call unchecked. Material: naive CXCR3- CD8+ T cells from blood. Regarding subset: CD45RO-CCR7+CD27+CD95- naive CD8+ T cells lacking CXCR3 (TNR3-). CDR3: CASSYSTGLTETQYF.